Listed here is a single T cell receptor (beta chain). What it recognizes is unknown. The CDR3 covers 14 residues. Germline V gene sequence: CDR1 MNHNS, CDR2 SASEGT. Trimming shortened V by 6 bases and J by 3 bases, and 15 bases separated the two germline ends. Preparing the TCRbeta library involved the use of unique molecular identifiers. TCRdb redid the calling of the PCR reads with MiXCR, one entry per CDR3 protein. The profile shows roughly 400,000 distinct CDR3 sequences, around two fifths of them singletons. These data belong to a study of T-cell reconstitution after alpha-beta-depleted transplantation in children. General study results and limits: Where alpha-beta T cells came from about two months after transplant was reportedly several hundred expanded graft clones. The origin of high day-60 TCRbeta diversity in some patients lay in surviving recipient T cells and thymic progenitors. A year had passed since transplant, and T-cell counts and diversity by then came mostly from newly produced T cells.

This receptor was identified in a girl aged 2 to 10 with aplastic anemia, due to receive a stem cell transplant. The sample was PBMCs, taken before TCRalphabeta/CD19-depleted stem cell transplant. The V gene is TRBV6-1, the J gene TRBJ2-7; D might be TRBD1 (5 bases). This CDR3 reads CASSSLVQGYEQYF. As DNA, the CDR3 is TGTGCCAGCAGCTCCCTTGTCCAGGGCTACGAGCAGTACTTC.